A single TCR beta chain is shown here with its context. No antigen is known for it. This entry is derived from a study of identical twins. Study outcomes and limitations: Out-of-frame alpha sequences common to twins exhibited an excess of low generation probability.

TCRdb itself ran the 5' RACE reads through MiXCR, one entry per CDR3 protein. This repertoire shows just under 650,000 distinct CDR3 sequences, 7% to 7.5% found once; its top ten account for around 1.6%. This same sample was also taken into another study, of yellow fever vaccine responses in identical twins.

The sequence derives from a woman between 18 and 29 years old in good health. Sample: PBMCs.

DNA for the CDR3: TGCAGTGCTAGAGACCCCACCGTGGGACTAGTGGGAGGGGACATTCAGTACTTC. Protein sequence: CSARDPTVGLVGGDIQYF. The chain couples TRBV20-1 to TRBJ2-4; TRBD2 matches at 8 bases. CDR1 DFQATT and CDR2 SNEGSKA come from the germline V gene (reference sequence). This CDR3 contains 18 residues. Unmatched junction bases numbered 18, after V lost 0 bases and J lost 8 bases.